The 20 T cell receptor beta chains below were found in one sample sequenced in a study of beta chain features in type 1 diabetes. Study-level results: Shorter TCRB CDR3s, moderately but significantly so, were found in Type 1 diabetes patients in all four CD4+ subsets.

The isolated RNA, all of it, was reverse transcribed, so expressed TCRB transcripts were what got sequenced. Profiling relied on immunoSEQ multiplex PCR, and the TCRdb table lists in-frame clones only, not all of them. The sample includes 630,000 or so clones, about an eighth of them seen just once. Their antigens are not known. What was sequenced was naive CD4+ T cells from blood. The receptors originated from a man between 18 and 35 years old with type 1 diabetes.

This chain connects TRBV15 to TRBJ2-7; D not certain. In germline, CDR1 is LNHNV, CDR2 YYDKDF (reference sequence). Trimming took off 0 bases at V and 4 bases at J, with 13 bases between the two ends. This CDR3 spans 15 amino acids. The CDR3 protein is CATSRDWANGYEQYF. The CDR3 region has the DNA TGTGCCACCAGCAGAGATTGGGCTAACGGGTACGAGCAGTACTTC.

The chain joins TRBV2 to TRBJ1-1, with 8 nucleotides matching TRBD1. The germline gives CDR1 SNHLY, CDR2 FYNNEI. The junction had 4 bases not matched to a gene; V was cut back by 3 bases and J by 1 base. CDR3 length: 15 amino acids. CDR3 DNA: TGTGCCAGCAGTGACCAGGGGGCATCGAACACTGAAGCTTTCTTT. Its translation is CASSDQGASNTEAFF.

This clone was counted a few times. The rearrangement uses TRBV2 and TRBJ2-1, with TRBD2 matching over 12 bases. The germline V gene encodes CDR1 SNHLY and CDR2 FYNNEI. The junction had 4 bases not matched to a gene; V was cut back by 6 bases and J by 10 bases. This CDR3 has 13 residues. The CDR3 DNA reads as TGTGCCAGCAGGACTAGCGGGAGAAGCGAGCAGTTCTTC. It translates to CASRTSGRSEQFF. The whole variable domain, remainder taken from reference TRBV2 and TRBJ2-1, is EPEVTQTPSHQVTQMGQEVILRCVPISNHLYFYWYRQILGQKVEFLVSFYNNEISEKSEIFDDQFSVERPDGSNFTLKIRSTKLEDSAMYFCASRTSGRSEQFFGPGTRLTVL.

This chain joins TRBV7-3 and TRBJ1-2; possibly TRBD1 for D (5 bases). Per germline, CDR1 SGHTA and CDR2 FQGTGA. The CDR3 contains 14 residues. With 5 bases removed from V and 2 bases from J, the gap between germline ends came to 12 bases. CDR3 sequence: CASSLGAWNYGYTF. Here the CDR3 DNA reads TGTGCCAGCAGCCTAGGGGCATGGAACTATGGCTACACCTTC.

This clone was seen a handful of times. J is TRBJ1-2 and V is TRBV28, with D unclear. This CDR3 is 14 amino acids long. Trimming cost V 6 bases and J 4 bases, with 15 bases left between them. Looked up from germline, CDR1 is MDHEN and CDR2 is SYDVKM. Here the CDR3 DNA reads TGTGCCAGCAGGCACGAGACGATTGGCTATGGCTACACCTTC. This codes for CASRHETIGYGYTF.

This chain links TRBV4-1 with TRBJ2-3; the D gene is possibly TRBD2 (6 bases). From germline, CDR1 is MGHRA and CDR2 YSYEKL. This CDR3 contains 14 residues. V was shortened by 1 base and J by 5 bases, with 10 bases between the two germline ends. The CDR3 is CASSQGLVQDTQYF. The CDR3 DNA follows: TGCGCCAGCAGCCAAGGACTAGTTCAAGATACGCAGTATTTT.

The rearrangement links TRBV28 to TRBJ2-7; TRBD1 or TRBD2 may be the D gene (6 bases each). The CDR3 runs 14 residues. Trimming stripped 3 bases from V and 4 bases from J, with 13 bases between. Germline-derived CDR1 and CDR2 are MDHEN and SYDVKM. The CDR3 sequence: CASSLFGGGYEQYF. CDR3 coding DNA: TGTGCCAGCAGTTTGTTTGGAGGGGGGTACGAGCAGTACTTC.

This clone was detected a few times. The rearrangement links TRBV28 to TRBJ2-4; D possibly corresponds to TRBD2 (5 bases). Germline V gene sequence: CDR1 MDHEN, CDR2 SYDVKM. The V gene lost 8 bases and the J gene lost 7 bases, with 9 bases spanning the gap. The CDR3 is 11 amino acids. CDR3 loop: CASSTGNIQYF. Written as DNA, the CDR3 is TGTGCCAGCTCCACGGGGAACATTCAGTACTTC.

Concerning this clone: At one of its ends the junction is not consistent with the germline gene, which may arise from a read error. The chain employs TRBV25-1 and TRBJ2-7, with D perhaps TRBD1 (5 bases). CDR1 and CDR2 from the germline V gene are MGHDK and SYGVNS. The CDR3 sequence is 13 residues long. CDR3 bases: TGTGCCAGCAGTTTACCGGACACCCCCTCTCCACACTTC. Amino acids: CASSLPDTPSPHF.

CDR3 in amino acids: CASSRDREAFF. For the CDR3, the DNA is TGCGCCAGCAGTCGGGACAGGGAAGCTTTCTTT. The chain carries TRBV4-3 and TRBJ1-1, with TRBD1 identical over 8 bases. Germline CDR1 is LGHNA and CDR2 is YSLEER. The CDR3 sequence is 11 residues long. J was trimmed by 8 bases and V by 6 bases; bases with no gene match: 2.

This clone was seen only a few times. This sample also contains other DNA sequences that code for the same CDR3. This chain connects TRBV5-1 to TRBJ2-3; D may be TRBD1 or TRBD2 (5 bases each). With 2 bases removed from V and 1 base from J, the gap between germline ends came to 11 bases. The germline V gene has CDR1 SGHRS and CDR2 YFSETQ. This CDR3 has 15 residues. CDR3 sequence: CASSLPGQGTDTQYF. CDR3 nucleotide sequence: TGCGCCAGCAGCTTACCGGGGCAAGGCACAGATACGCAGTATTTT.

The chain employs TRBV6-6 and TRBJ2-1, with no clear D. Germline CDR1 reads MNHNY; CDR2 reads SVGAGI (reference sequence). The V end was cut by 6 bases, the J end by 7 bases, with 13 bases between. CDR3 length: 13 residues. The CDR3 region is CASSPTHVNEQFF. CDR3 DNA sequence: TGTGCCAGCAGCCCCACACACGTGAATGAGCAGTTCTTC.

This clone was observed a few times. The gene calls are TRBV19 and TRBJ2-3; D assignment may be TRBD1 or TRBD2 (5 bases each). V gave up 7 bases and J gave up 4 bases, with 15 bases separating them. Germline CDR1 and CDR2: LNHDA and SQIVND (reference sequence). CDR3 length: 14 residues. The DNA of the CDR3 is TGTGCCAGTACCCAAGATCAGGGAGCAGATACGCAGTATTTT. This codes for CASTQDQGADTQYF.

CDR3 sequence: CASRTSGGVNTQYF. CDR3 DNA: TGTGCCTCCCGGACTAGCGGGGGGGTAAATACGCAGTATTTT. The rearrangement uses TRBV30 and TRBJ2-3; 15 nucleotides line up with TRBD2. CDR3 length: 14 amino acids. V was clipped by 7 bases and J by 7 bases; unmatched bases: 6. Germline V gene data show CDR1 as GTSNPN and CDR2 as SVGIG (reference sequence).

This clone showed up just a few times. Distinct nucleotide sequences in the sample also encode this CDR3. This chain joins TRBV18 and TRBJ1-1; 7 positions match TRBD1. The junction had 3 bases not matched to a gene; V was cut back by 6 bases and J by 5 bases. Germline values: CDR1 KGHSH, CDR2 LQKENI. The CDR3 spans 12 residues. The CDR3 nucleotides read TGTGCCAGCTCCCCGGGACAGACTGAAGCTTTCTTT. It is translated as CASSPGQTEAFF. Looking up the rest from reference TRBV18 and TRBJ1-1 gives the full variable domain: NAGVMQNPRHLVRRRGQEARLRCSPMKGHSHVYWYRQLPEEGLKFMVYLQKENIIDESGMPKERFSAEFPKEGPSILRIQQVVRGDSAAYFCASSPGQTEAFFGQGTRLTVV.

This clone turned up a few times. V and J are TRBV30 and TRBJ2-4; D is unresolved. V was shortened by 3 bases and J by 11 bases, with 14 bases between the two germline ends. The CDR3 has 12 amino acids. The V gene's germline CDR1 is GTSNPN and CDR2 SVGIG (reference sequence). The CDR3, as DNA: TGTGCCTGGAGCCCCAGTAGCCCCCTTCAGTACTTC. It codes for CAWSPSSPLQYF.

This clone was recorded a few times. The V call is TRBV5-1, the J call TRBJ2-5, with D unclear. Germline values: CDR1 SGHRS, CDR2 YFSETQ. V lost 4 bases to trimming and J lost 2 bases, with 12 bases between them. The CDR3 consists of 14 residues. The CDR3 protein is CASSGYPLQETQYF. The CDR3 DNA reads TGCGCCAGCAGCGGCTATCCCCTTCAAGAGACCCAGTACTTC.

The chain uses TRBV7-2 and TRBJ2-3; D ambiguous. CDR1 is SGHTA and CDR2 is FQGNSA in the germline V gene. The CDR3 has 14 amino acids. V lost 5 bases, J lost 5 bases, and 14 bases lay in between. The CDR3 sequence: CASSQRWPGDTQYF. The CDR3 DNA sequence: TGTGCCAGCAGCCAACGATGGCCGGGAGATACGCAGTATTTT.

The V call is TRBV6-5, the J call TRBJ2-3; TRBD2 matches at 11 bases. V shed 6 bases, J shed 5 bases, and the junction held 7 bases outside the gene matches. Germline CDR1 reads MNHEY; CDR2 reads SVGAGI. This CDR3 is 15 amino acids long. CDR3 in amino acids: CASSLSGGGLDTQYF. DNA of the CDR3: TGTGCCAGCAGCCTTAGCGGGGGGGGCCTAGATACGCAGTATTTT.

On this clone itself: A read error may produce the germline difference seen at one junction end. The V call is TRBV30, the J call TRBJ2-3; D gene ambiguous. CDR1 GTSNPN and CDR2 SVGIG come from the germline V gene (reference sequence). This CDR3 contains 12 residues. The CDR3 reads CAWSAPLQEHNF. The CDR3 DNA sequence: TGTGCCTGGAGTGCCCCCCTCCAAGAGCATAATTTT. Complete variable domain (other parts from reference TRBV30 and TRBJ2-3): SQTIHQWPATLVQPVGSPLSLECTVEGTSNPNLYWYRQAAGRGLQLLFYSVGIGQISSEVPQNLSASRPQDRQFILSSKKLLLSDSGFYLCAWSAPLQEHNFGPGTRLTVL.